This T cell receptor (beta chain) derives from a study of T cells in localized non-small cell lung cancer. Study-wide points: Since sequencing was restricted to only one region of the tumor, intratumor heterogeneity remains a possibility. When the top 100 tumor clones were examined, a median approximately 57 of them also appeared in the adjacent lung, which was paired and uninvolved.

About this clone itself: The target antigen is unknown.

Clones were sequenced by immunoSEQ multiplex PCR, and TCRdb holds only the in-frame ones, with some missing. The sample yields approximately 22,000 clones, approximately 90% seen once. V shed 9 bases and J 8 bases; nucleotides not matched to a gene: 4. This CDR3 is built from 12 residues. Germline V lookup: CDR1 LGHNT, CDR2 FRNRAP. Sequenced here: peripheral blood, sampled before any cancer treatment. The chain recombines TRBV12-5 with TRBJ2-2, with 9 bases fitting TRBD1. The sequence came from a male donor at least 60 years old with stage I squamous cell lung carcinoma. The CDR3 loop reads CASNRGRGELFF. CDR3 coding DNA: TGTGCTAGCAACAGGGGGCGAGGGGAGCTGTTTTTT.